This TCR beta chain was found in a study of T-cell reconstitution after alpha-beta-depleted transplantation in children. Molecular barcoding with unique molecular identifiers was used for the TCRbeta library. TCRdb used MiXCR to reprocess the PCR reads, holding one entry per CDR3 protein. Found here are about 400,000 distinct CDR3 sequences, roughly 20% of them singletons; the top ten hold 3.8%. The CDR3 consists of 11 residues. Per the germline V gene, CDR1 is SQVTM and CDR2 is ANQGSEA. The germline V and J ends were trimmed by 6 bases and 8 bases, with 10 bases remaining between them. The sample holds one count of this clonotype.

V is TRBV29-1 and J is TRBJ1-4; D is perhaps TRBD1 (5 bases). Sequencing was performed on PBMCs from the stem cell graft donor, taken from the stem cell graft. This receptor was taken from a human donor who donated a stem cell graft to a child with acute myeloid leukemia. CDR3 sequence: CSVGTVEKLFF. The CDR3 DNA is TGCAGCGTAGGGACCGTAGAAAAACTGTTTTTT.